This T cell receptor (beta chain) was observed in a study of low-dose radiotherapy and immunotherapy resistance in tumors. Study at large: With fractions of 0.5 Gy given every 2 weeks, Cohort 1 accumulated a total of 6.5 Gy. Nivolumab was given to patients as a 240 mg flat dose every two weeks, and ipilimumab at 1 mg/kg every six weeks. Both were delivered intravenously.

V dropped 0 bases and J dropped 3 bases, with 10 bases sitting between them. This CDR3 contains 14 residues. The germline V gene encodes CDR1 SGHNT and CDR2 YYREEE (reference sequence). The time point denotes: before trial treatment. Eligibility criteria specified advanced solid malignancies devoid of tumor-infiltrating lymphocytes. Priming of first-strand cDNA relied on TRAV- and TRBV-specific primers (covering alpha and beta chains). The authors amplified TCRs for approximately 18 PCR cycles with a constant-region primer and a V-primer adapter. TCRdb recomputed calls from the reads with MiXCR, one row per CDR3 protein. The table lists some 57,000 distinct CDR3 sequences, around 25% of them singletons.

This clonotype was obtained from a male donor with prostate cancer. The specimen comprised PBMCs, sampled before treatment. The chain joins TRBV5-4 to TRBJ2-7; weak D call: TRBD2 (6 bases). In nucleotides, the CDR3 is TGTGCCAGCAGCTTGGGCGTGCGGGACTACGAGCAGTACTTC. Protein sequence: CASSLGVRDYEQYF.